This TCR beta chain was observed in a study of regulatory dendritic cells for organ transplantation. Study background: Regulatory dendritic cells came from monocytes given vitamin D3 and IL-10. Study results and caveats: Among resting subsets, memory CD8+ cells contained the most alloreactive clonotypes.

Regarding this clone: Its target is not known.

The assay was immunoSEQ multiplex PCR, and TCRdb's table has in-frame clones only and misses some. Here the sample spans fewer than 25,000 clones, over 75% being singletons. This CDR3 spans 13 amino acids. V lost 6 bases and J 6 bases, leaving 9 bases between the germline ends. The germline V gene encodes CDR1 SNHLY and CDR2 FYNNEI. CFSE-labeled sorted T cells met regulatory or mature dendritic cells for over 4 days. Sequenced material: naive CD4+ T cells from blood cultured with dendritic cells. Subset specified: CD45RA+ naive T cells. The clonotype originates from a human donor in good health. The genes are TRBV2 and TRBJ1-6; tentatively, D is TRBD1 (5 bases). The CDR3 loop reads CASSPGPNSPLHF. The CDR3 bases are TGTGCCAGCAGCCCGGGACCTAATTCACCCCTCCACTTT.